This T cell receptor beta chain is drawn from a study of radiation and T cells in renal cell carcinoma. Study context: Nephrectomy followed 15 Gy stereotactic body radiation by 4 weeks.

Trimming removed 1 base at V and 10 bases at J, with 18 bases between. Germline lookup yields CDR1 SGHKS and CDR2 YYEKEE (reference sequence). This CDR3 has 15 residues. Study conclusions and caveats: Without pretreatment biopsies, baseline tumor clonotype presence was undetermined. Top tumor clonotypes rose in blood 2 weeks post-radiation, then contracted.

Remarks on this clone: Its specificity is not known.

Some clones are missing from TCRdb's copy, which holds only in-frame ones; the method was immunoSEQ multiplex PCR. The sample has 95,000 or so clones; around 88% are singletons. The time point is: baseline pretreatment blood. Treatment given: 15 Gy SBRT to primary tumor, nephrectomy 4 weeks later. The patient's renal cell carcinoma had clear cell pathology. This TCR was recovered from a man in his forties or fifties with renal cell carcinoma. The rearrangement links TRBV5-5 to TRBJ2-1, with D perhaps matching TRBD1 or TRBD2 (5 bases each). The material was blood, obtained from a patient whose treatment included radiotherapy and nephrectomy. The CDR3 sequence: CASSLRGDYHREQFF. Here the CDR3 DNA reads TGTGCCAGCAGCTTGAGGGGTGACTACCATCGAGAGCAGTTCTTC.